This T cell receptor beta chain was identified during a study of cytomegalovirus exposure and HLA in healthy donors. The PCR had 60 Vbeta and 13 Jbeta primers. Sequencing used immunoSEQ multiplex PCR; TCRdb keeps in-frame clones, though not all of them. The sample holds about 110,000 clones; about 80% are singletons and the top ten take approximately 2.8%. Per germline, CDR1 MDHEN and CDR2 SYDVKM. J gave up 4 bases and V 11 bases, and 15 bases lay outside the gene matches. This CDR3 spans 15 amino acids. This chain uses TRBV28 with TRBJ2-5; 8 positions agree with TRBD2. Sequencing was performed on PBMCs. This TCR was recovered from a woman between 40 and 50 years old in good health and CMV-seronegative. The CDR3 sequence: CAVAREGRRVETQYF. In nucleotides, the CDR3 is TGTGCCGTAGCCCGGGAGGGCCGGAGGGTAGAGACCCAGTACTTC.